This T cell receptor (beta chain) was documented in a study of CD8 T cells in Susac syndrome. Study outcomes and limitations: A relatively small number of individuals underwent TCR sequencing and HLA analysis.

CDR3 size: 16 residues. Trimming cost V 6 bases and J 3 bases; bases outside gene matches: 9. Germline CDR1 and CDR2: MGHDK and SYGVNS. RNA in amounts of about 0.45 to 1 ug was reverse transcribed with random hexamers. TCRdb called the immunoSEQ multiplex PCR reads again in MiXCR, with one record for every CDR3 protein. Counted here are hundreds of thousands of distinct CDR3 sequences, around 83% occurring once; the ten biggest clones make up about 0.1%. With regard to this clonotype: Its antigen is currently unknown.

TCR beta sequencing covered blood CD8+ and CD4+ T cells. The TEMRA cells underwent FACS enrichment, while the CD8+ and CD4+ T cells underwent negative isolation. The V and J genes are TRBV25-1 and TRBJ1-2, with 11 bases lining up with TRBD1. Sequencing was done on a sample of CD8+ T cells from PBMCs. The sequence was collected from a human donor with multiple sclerosis. This chain's CDR3 is CASRGWTGGIDYGYTF. CDR3 coding DNA: TGTGCCAGCAGGGGATGGACAGGGGGCATTGACTATGGCTACACCTTC.